The rows below give T cell receptor beta chains drawn from one sample of a study of blood T cell repertoires in COVID-19. Using immunoSEQ multiplex PCR, the repertoire was profiled, and TCRdb retains in-frame clones only, with some absent. The sample carries tens of thousands of clones, about four fifths recorded once. The sequencing sample was made of peripheral blood. The receptors originated from a human donor in a cohort sampled during active COVID-19. CDR3s include the opening cysteine and the closing phenylalanine or tryptophan. A D gene is named only where the DNA matches it firmly. Clone size is shown for a subset of rows, as once, few, many or a class of expanded clone.

J: TRBJ2-3; size: -; D: TRBD2; V: TRBV10-3; DNA: TGTGCCATCAAATTAGCGGGAGGGCCTTCAGATACGCAGTATTTT; CDR3: CAIKLAGGPSDTQYF
J: TRBJ2-3; size: -; D: TRBD1; V: TRBV18; DNA: TGTGCCAGCTCACCACAGGGACAGGGGCCATATACGCAGTATTTT; CDR3: CASSPQGQGPYTQYF
J: TRBJ2-3; size: -; D: TRBD2; V: TRBV11-2; DNA: TGTGCCAGCACCCCCCAAGCGGGAGGGGGAGATACGCAGTATTTT; CDR3: CASTPQAGGGDTQYF
J: TRBJ2-5; size: -; D: -; V: TRBV11-2; DNA: TGTGCCAGCAGTTTCTCGGGACAAAGCCAAGAGACCCAGTACTTC; CDR3: CASSFSGQSQETQYF
J: TRBJ2-7; size: -; D: TRBD2; V: TRBV11-2; DNA: TGTGCCAGCAGCTTGGGATCCGGGACTACTACCTACGAGCAGTACTTC; CDR3: CASSLGSGTTTYEQYF
J: TRBJ2-7; size: -; D: TRBD1; V: TRBV7-2; DNA: TGTGCCAGCAGCTACTCCGGGACAGGTGCCTACGAGCAGTACTTC; CDR3: CASSYSGTGAYEQYF
J: TRBJ2-7; size: once; D: -; V: TRBV20-1; DNA: TGCAGTGCTAGTTCGGGTCAACGGAGGGCCTACGAGCAGTACTTC; CDR3: CSASSGQRRAYEQYF
J: TRBJ2-7; size: -; D: TRBD1; V: TRBV6-6; DNA: TGTGCCAGCAGTCGAAAAGGGACAGGGGTCCCCTCCGAGCAGTACTTC; CDR3: CASSRKGTGVPSEQYF
J: TRBJ1-2; size: -; D: -; V: TRBV10-3; DNA: TGTGCCATCAGTGAGTCTCGTTTGGGCCAGGATAACTATGGCTACACCTTC; CDR3: CAISESRLGQDNYGYTF
J: TRBJ2-1; size: -; D: TRBD1; V: TRBV6-5; DNA: TGTGCCAGCGGACAGGGATACAATGAGCAGTTCTTC; CDR3: CASGQGYNEQFF
J: TRBJ1-6; size: -; D: -; V: TRBV7-6; DNA: TGTGCCAGCAGCGCAGATTCAGGGGATAATTCACCCCTCCACTTT; CDR3: CASSADSGDNSPLHF
J: TRBJ1-2; size: few; D: TRBD1; V: TRBV30; DNA: TGTGCCTGGAGTCCTCCTGGTGTGGACAGGGCCGGCTACACCTTC; CDR3: CAWSPPGVDRAGYTF
J: TRBJ1-3; size: -; D: TRBD1; V: TRBV6-5; DNA: TGTGCCAGCAGGTACTCGGGACAGGACTCTGGAAACACCATATATTTT; CDR3: CASRYSGQDSGNTIYF
J: TRBJ1-5; size: -; D: -; V: TRBV21-1; DNA: TGTGCCAGCAGCGTCCAAGTCAGGGGTATTCAGCCCCAGCATTTT; CDR3: CASSVQVRGIQPQHF